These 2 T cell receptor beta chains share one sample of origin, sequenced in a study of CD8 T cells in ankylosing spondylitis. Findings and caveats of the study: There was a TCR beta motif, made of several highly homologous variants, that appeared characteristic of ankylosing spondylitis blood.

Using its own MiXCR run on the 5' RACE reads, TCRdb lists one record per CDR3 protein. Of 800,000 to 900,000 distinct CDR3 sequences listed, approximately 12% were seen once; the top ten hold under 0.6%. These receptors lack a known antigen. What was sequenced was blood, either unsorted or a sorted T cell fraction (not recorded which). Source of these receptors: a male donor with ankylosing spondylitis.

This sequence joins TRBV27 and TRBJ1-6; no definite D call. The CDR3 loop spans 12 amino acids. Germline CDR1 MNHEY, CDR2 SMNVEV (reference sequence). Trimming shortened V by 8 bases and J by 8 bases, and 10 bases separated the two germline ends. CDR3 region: CASGSTYSPLHF. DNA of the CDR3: TGTGCCAGCGGCAGCACCTATTCACCCCTCCACTTT.

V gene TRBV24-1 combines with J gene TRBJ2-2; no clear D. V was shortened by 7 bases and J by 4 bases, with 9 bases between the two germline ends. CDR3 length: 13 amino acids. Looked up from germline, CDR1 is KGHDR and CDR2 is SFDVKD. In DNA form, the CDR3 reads TGTGCCACCAGCTACGGTTTCACCGGGGAGCTGTTTTTT. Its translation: CATSYGFTGELFF.